Listed below are T cell receptor beta chains from one sample, sequenced in a study of blood T cell repertoires in COVID-19. Sequencing used immunoSEQ multiplex PCR; TCRdb keeps in-frame clones, though not all of them. In the table there are some 130,000 clones, about 80% of which are singletons. The sample consisted of PBMCs or T cells enriched from blood (not recorded which). The receptors here all came from a woman between 45 and 60 years old who had recovered from COVID-19. CDR3s include the opening cysteine and the closing phenylalanine or tryptophan. A D gene is named only where the DNA matches it firmly. Part of the rows lack a size; the others show once, few, many or a class for expanded clones.

cdr3_nt | cdr3_aa | clone_size | j_call | v_call | d_call
TGTGCCATCAGTGACAGGGGACAGGGCGATAATTCACCCCTCCACTTT | CAISDRGQGDNSPLHF | . | TRBJ1-6 | TRBV10-3 | TRBD1
TGCGCCAGCAGCGACCAGGCGAGCTCCTATAATTCACCCCTCCACTTT | CASSDQASSYNSPLHF | medium-sized | TRBJ1-6 | TRBV5-1 | .
TGTGCCAGCAGCCCCTTCGGGACAGCCTATGGCTACACCTTC | CASSPFGTAYGYTF | . | TRBJ1-2 | TRBV6-5 | TRBD1
TGTGCCAGCAGTTTTCGGGGGGCTGAAGGCTACACCTTC | CASSFRGAEGYTF | once | TRBJ1-2 | TRBV12-3/TRBV12-4 | .
TGTGCCAGCAGTTTATGTCCGCAGGGGAGAAGCAATCAGCCCCAGCATTTT | CASSLCPQGRSNQPQHF | . | TRBJ1-5 | TRBV27 | .
TGTGCCAGCAGTGAAAGCGGTAATCAGCCCCAGCATTTT | CASSESGNQPQHF | once | TRBJ1-5 | TRBV2 | .
TGCAGTGCTAGTATCCGGAGCTTCGCGAACACCGGGGAGCTGTTTTTT | CSASIRSFANTGELFF | . | TRBJ2-2 | TRBV20-1 | .
TGTGCCAGCAGCCAAGAAACCCAGGGTCGGACTGAAGCTTTCTTT | CASSQETQGRTEAFF | . | TRBJ1-1 | TRBV3-1/TRBV3-2 | .
TGTGCCACCCTTACAGAGAACACCGGGGAGCTGTTTTTT | CATLTENTGELFF | . | TRBJ2-2 | TRBV10-3 | .
TGCAGCGTTTGGACAGGGTTCACCAATCAGCCCCAGCATTTT | CSVWTGFTNQPQHF | once | TRBJ1-5 | TRBV29-1 | TRBD1
TGTGCCAGCAGTGTGCAGGGGCAGGGGTACGAGCAGTACTTC | CASSVQGQGYEQYF | . | TRBJ2-7 | TRBV2 | .
TGTGCCAGCAGCGCCCACAGGGAAGAGACCCAGTACTTC | CASSAHREETQYF | . | TRBJ2-5 | TRBV9 | .
TGTGCCAGCAGCCTTCGGGAAACTGAAGCTTTCTTT | CASSLRETEAFF | . | TRBJ1-1 | TRBV3-1/TRBV3-2 | .
TGTGCCAGCCGCGGGGGCTCCTACAATGAGCAGTTCTTC | CASRGGSYNEQFF | . | TRBJ2-1 | TRBV6-5 | TRBD2
TGTGCCAGCAGTTTACGGGGGGGCAACACCGGGGAGCTGTTTTTT | CASSLRGGNTGELFF | . | TRBJ2-2 | TRBV27 | TRBD2
TGCGCCAGCAGACCGCGCACGAACACTGAAGCTTTCTTT | CASRPRTNTEAFF | . | TRBJ1-1 | TRBV5-1 | .
TGTGCCAGTAGTGGAGGGGGGGATTACAATGAGCAGTTCTTC | CASSGGGDYNEQFF | few | TRBJ2-1 | TRBV19 | .
TGTGCCAGCAGCCCGAGGACTAGCGGGGCGTACGAGCAGTACTTC | CASSPRTSGAYEQYF | . | TRBJ2-7 | TRBV5-4 | TRBD2
TGCAGCGTTCGCCAGGACAGGGAGAACACTGAAGCTTTCTTT | CSVRQDRENTEAFF | . | TRBJ1-1 | TRBV29-1 | TRBD1
TGTGCCAGCAGCCACAGGGAAAATCAGCCCCAGCATTTT | CASSHRENQPQHF | . | TRBJ1-5 | TRBV6-5 | .
TGTGCCAGCAGCGGCGGGACAGGGGGAAATTCACCCCTCCACTTT | CASSGGTGGNSPLHF | . | TRBJ1-6 | TRBV9 | TRBD1
TGTGCCAGCAGTCTGGACAGGGGTGTGACCGGGGAGCTGTTTTTT | CASSLDRGVTGELFF | . | TRBJ2-2 | TRBV6-5 | TRBD1
TGTGCCAGCAGAGAGCCGGGACAGGGGAATTCACCCCTCCACTTT | CASREPGQGNSPLHF | . | TRBJ1-6 | TRBV6-5 | TRBD1
TGTGCCAGCGGAGAGGGGGCTGGGGGCACTGAAGCTTTCTTT | CASGEGAGGTEAFF | . | TRBJ1-1 | TRBV28 | TRBD1